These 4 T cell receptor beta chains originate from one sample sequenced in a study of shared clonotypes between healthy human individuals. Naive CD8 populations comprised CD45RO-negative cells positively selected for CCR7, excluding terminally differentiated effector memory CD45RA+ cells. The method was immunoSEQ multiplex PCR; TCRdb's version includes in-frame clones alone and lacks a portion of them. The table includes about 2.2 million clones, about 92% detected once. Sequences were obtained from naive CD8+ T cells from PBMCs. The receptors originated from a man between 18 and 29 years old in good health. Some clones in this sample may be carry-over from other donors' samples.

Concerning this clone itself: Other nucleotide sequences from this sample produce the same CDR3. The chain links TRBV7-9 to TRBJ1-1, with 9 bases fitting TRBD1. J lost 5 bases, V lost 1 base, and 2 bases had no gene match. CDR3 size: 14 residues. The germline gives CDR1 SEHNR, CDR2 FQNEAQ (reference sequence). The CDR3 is CASSLGQGVTEAFF. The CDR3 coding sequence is TGTGCCAGCAGCTTAGGACAGGGGGTGACTGAAGCTTTCTTT.

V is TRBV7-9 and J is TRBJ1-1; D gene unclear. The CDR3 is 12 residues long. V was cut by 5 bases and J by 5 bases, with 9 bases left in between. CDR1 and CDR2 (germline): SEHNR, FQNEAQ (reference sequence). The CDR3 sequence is CASSQAKTEAFF. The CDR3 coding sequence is TGTGCCAGCAGCCAAGCAAAGACTGAAGCTTTCTTT.

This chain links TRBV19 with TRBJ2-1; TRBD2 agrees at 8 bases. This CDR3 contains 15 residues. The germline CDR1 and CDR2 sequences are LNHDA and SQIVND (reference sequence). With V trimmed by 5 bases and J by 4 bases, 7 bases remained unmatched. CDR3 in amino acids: CASSELAETYNEQFF. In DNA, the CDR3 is TGTGCCAGTAGTGAACTAGCGGAGACATACAATGAGCAGTTCTTC. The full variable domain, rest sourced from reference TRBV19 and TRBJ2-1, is DGGITQSPKYLFRKEGQNVTLSCEQNLNHDAMYWYRQDPGQGLRLIYYSQIVNDFQKGDIAEGYSVSREKKESFPLTVTSAQKNPTAFYLCASSELAETYNEQFFGPGTRLTVL.

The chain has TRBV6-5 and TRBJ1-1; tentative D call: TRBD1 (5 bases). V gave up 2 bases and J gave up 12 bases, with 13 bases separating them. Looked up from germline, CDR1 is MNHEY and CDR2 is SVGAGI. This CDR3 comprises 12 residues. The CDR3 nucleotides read TGTGCCAGCAGTTACGACGGGACGCGACCTTTCTTT. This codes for CASSYDGTRPFF.